Described below is a single T cell receptor beta chain sequence and its context. With 0 bases removed from V and 4 bases from J, the gap between germline ends came to 10 bases. The germline V gene encodes CDR1 SGHVS and CDR2 FNYEAQ. The CDR3 loop spans 15 amino acids. The sample belongs to a study of T cell responses to AZD1222 COVID-19 vaccine. Assay used: immunoSEQ multiplex PCR; TCRdb lists only in-frame clones, some missing. The sample records tens of thousands of clones, about 88% being singletons. The starting material was peripheral blood, obtained on day 0 of AZD1222 vaccination. The chain joins TRBV7-6 to TRBJ1-3; D gene ambiguous. This sequence was found in an adult in good health. In DNA form, the CDR3 reads TGTGCCAGCAGCTTAGCGACCCTTCCCGGAAACACCATATATTTT. Amino acids: CASSLATLPGNTIYF.